Following are 17 T cell receptor beta chains from one sample sequenced in a study of shared clonotypes between healthy human individuals. Libraries were prepared by immunoSEQ multiplex PCR; TCRdb keeps only in-frame clonotypes and omits some of them. The table shows around 1.1 million clones, with roughly 74% occurring only once. Sequenced input: memory CD4+ T cells from PBMCs. Sample subset: CD45RA-negative fraction. These receptors all stem from a young man in good health. Some clones in this sample may be carry-over from other donors' samples.

V is TRBV18 and J is TRBJ1-2, with 10 bases matching TRBD1. Germline CDR1 and CDR2: KGHSH and LQKENI. This CDR3 region has 15 residues. Unmatched junction bases numbered 5, after V lost 3 bases and J lost 4 bases. Here the CDR3 reads CASSPGTGDLYGYTF. Here the CDR3 DNA reads TGTGCCAGCTCACCCGGGACAGGGGACCTCTATGGCTACACCTTC.

This clone was observed once. This chain uses TRBV5-5 with TRBJ1-1; D is ambiguous. The CDR3 sequence is 15 residues long. Trimming stripped 0 bases from V and 0 bases from J, with 9 bases between. Germline-derived CDR1 and CDR2 are SGHKS and YYEKEE (reference sequence). The DNA for the CDR3 is TGTGCCAGCAGCTTGGTAGTGACCTTGAACACTGAAGCTTTCTTT. Encoded protein: CASSLVVTLNTEAFF. The full variable domain, rest sourced from reference TRBV5-5 and TRBJ1-1, is DAGVTQSPTHLIKTRGQQVTLRCSPISGHKSVSWYQQVLGQGPQFIFQYYEKEERGRGNFPDRFSARQFPNYSSELNVNALLLGDSALYLCASSLVVTLNTEAFFGQGTRLTVV.

This clone was seen once. CDR3: CASSYGLAEATDTQYF. The DNA for the CDR3 is TGTGCCAGCAGTTACGGTCTAGCGGAGGCCACAGATACGCAGTATTTT. V gene TRBV6-6 combines with J gene TRBJ2-3; 7 nucleotides match TRBD2. There are 16 residues in the CDR3. Germline-derived CDR1 and CDR2 are MNHNY and SVGAGI (reference sequence). The V gene end was trimmed by 2 bases and the J gene end by 2 bases; junction bases not matched to a gene: 7.

The gene calls are TRBV5-1 and TRBJ2-5; 7 bases align to TRBD1. The CDR3 runs 14 residues. From germline, CDR1 is SGHRS and CDR2 YFSETQ. With 3 bases clipped from V and 0 bases from J, the junction kept 2 bases outside the gene matches. The CDR3 protein is CASSSQGYQETQYF. The CDR3 nucleotides are TGCGCCAGCAGCTCACAGGGGTACCAAGAGACCCAGTACTTC.

As regards this clone: The likely explanation is a read error, given a far larger clone one base away. J is TRBJ2-1 and V is TRBV4-3; D perhaps matches TRBD2 (6 bases). V lost 4 bases, J lost 6 bases, and 10 bases lay in between. In germline, CDR1 is LGHNA, CDR2 YSLEER. CDR3 size: 13 residues. DNA for the CDR3: TGCGCCAGCAGCCTACGGGACTTCAATGAGCAGTTCTTC. Amino acid sequence: CASSLRDFNEQFF.

This rearrangement joins TRBV19 to TRBJ2-4, with TRBD2 as a possible D gene (6 bases). This CDR3 is built from 16 residues. V lost 5 bases to trimming and J lost 0 bases, with 14 bases between them. CDR1 is LNHDA, CDR2 SQIVND, per germline (reference sequence). Here the CDR3 DNA reads TGTGCCAGTAGTCCCGGACTATCGATAGCCAAAAACATTCAGTACTTC. Protein sequence: CASSPGLSIAKNIQYF.

This clone is a singleton in its sample. This chain connects TRBV7-6 to TRBJ2-1; D not certain. Trimming left V 5 bases short and J 2 bases short, with 19 bases between. Germline V gene data show CDR1 as SGHVS and CDR2 as FNYEAQ. The CDR3 runs 17 residues. This CDR3 is CASSLRVASHTYNEQFF. The CDR3 DNA reads TGTGCCAGCAGCCTAAGGGTAGCCTCACACACCTACAATGAGCAGTTCTTC.

The count of this clone is one. CDR3 in amino acids: CASSYRGVTYEQYF. Here the CDR3 DNA reads TGTGCCAGCAGTTACAGGGGTGTCACCTACGAGCAGTACTTC. This rearrangement joins TRBV6-5 to TRBJ2-7, with D possibly being TRBD1 (5 bases). Germline CDR1 and CDR2: MNHEY and SVGAGI. CDR3 length equals 14 residues. Trimming left V 2 bases short and J 2 bases short, with 10 bases between.

In this sample, this clone turned up a few times. The chain combines TRBV5-1 with TRBJ1-1; D not certain. The germline V and J ends were trimmed by 0 bases and 1 base, with 10 bases remaining between them. The CDR3 is 15 residues long. From germline, CDR1 is SGHRS and CDR2 YFSETQ. The CDR3 is CASSLGWQSNTEAFF. The CDR3 nucleotides read TGCGCCAGCAGCTTGGGTTGGCAGTCGAACACTGAAGCTTTCTTT.

The chain couples TRBV7-9 to TRBJ1-2; weak D call: TRBD1 (5 bases). Trimming took off 5 bases at V and 5 bases at J, with 9 bases between the two ends. Germline V CDR1 and CDR2: SEHNR, FQNEAQ (reference sequence). The CDR3 spans 12 residues. In DNA, the CDR3 is TGTGCCAGCAGCCCCCGACAGTATGGCTACACCTTC. This sequence encodes CASSPRQYGYTF.

This clone has a single count. The CDR3 nucleotides read TGTGCCAGCAGTGACGGAGGGGGGCCTTATGGCTACACCTTC. This codes for CASSDGGGPYGYTF. This sequence joins TRBV2 and TRBJ1-2; maybe TRBD1 (6 bases). The CDR3 sequence is 14 residues long. The V and J ends lost 3 bases and 5 bases respectively, with 13 bases between them. The germline CDR1 and CDR2 sequences are SNHLY and FYNNEI.

This sequence joins TRBV7-9 and TRBJ2-7, with TRBD2 matching 9 bases. In germline, CDR1 is SEHNR, CDR2 FQNEAQ (reference sequence). V lost 5 bases, J lost 4 bases, and 9 bases stayed unmatched. The CDR3 extends over 15 amino acids. In DNA, the CDR3 is TGTGCCAGCAGCCTGGGGGCGGGAGGGAAGTACGAGCAGTACTTC. As protein: CASSLGAGGKYEQYF.

Concerning this clone: This sample also contains other DNA sequences that code for the same CDR3. This chain joins TRBV9 and TRBJ2-7, with 8 bases matching TRBD2. This CDR3 has 15 amino acids. Germline CDR1 SGDLS, CDR2 YYNGEE. J was trimmed by 0 bases and V by 0 bases; bases with no gene match: 2. The CDR3 reads CASSVGLASSYEQYF. Written as DNA, the CDR3 is TGTGCCAGCAGCGTAGGACTAGCGTCCTCCTACGAGCAGTACTTC.

CDR3 sequence (DNA): TGTGCCAGCAGGGACAGGGGGCGCGGGAACACTGAAGCTTTCTTT. It encodes CASRDRGRGNTEAFF. The V and J genes are TRBV28 and TRBJ1-1; 11 bases match TRBD1. CDR1 MDHEN and CDR2 SYDVKM come from the germline V gene. Trimming removed 6 bases from V and 1 base from J; junction bases left unmatched: 4. This CDR3 has 15 residues. Full variable domain (rest looked up from reference TRBV28 and TRBJ1-1): DVKVTQSSRYLVKRTGEKVFLECVQDMDHENMFWYRQDPGLGLRLIYFSYDVKMKEKGDIPEGYSVSREKKERFSLILESASTNQTSMYLCASRDRGRGNTEAFFGQGTRLTVV.

The chain uses TRBV2 and TRBJ2-1; 7 nucleotides line up with TRBD1. The CDR3 is 15 residues long. Trimming at V came to 10 bases and at J to 9 bases, leaving 18 bases not matched to a gene. The germline V gene has CDR1 SNHLY and CDR2 FYNNEI. CDR3 coding DNA: TGTGCCACCAGCCCCGTCGGACAGGTCTTGGGTGAGCAGTTCTTC. Translation gives CATSPVGQVLGEQFF.

This rearrangement joins TRBV28 to TRBJ2-1, with D possibly matching TRBD2 (6 bases). CDR1 is MDHEN and CDR2 is SYDVKM in the germline V gene. The CDR3 is made up of 13 amino acids. V lost 6 bases and J 3 bases, leaving 9 bases between the germline ends. The CDR3 loop reads CASSLARYNEQFF. In DNA form, the CDR3 reads TGTGCCAGCAGCCTAGCGCGCTACAATGAGCAGTTCTTC.

V usage is TRBV15 and J usage is TRBJ2-3; tentative D call: TRBD2 (6 bases). Germline V lookup: CDR1 LNHNV, CDR2 YYDKDF (reference sequence). V gave up 9 bases and J gave up 1 base, with 11 bases separating them. The CDR3 runs 13 residues. Written as DNA, the CDR3 is TGTGCCACAACTTTAGCGGGCACAGATACGCAGTATTTT. Its translation is CATTLAGTDTQYF.